The table lists the clone carrying this TCR beta chain with many counts. Its target is unknown. The junction differs from germline at one of its ends, possibly a read error. This CDR3 spans 13 amino acids. This sample was taken from a study of CD8 T cells in ankylosing spondylitis. Regarding the study as a whole: The authors reported significant enrichment of disease-linked clones in matched ankylosing spondylitis synovial fluid.

By quantitative 5'-RACE with molecular barcodes, the TCR beta libraries were made. From the 5' RACE reads, TCRdb called clonotypes with MiXCR, one entry per CDR3 protein. The sample records some 200,000 distinct CDR3 sequences, 15% to 20% being singletons. Sequenced input: blood, either unsorted or a sorted T cell fraction (not recorded which). The TCR comes from a male donor aged 5 to 29 with ankylosing spondylitis or in good health (not recorded which). The genes are TRBV12-3 or TRBV12-4 and TRBJ1-3; D is uncertain. CDR3 region: CASSLVLGPPGHF. The DNA of the CDR3 is TGTGCCAGCAGTTTAGTGCTCGGGCCTCCCGGCCATTTT.